These T cell receptor beta chains were read from a single sample in a study of blood T cell repertoires in COVID-19. TCRdb's table, derived via immunoSEQ multiplex PCR, lists solely in-frame clones and lacks some. The table includes approximately 230,000 clones, 87% detected once. Sample: peripheral blood. The origin of the receptors is a man aged 18 to 29 with active or convalescent COVID-19. Each CDR3 is given with its conserved first and last residue. Fields, in order: J gene, clone size, D gene, V gene, CDR3 protein, CDR3 DNA. A D gene is named only where the DNA matches it firmly. Clone size is not always given. Where it is, it says once, few, many or a class for expanded clones.

J: TRBJ1-1
size: NA
D: NA
V: TRBV19
CDR3: CASSAHRENTEAFF
DNA: TGTGCCAGTAGTGCACACAGGGAGAACACTGAAGCTTTCTTT

J: TRBJ2-3
size: NA
D: NA
V: TRBV5-1
CDR3: CASSLGGLTTDTQYF
DNA: TGCGCCAGCAGCTTGGGGGGCCTAACTACAGATACGCAGTATTTT

J: TRBJ2-2
size: once
D: NA
V: TRBV21-1
CDR3: CASSKSDRGFSANTGELFF
DNA: TGTGCCAGCAGCAAAAGCGACAGGGGGTTTTCAGCGAACACCGGGGAGCTGTTTTTT

J: TRBJ1-1
size: NA
D: NA
V: TRBV7-2
CDR3: CASSLGLRNTEAFF
DNA: TGTGCCAGCAGCTTAGGGCTCCGGAACACTGAAGCTTTCTTT

J: TRBJ2-5
size: NA
D: NA
V: TRBV5-1
CDR3: CASSLDSRQETQYF
DNA: TGCGCCAGCAGCTTGGACTCCAGGCAAGAGACCCAGTACTTC

J: TRBJ2-3
size: once
D: TRBD2
V: TRBV5-6
CDR3: CASRLAGGHHPTDTQYF
DNA: TGTGCCAGCCGACTAGCGGGGGGCCATCACCCCACAGATACGCAGTATTTT

J: TRBJ2-5
size: NA
D: TRBD2
V: TRBV30
CDR3: CAWSVVGGLGETQYF
DNA: TGTGCCTGGAGTGTAGTGGGGGGGTTGGGGGAGACCCAGTACTTC

J: TRBJ1-5
size: NA
D: TRBD1
V: TRBV9
CDR3: CASSSGTVRPQHF
DNA: TGTGCCAGCAGCAGTGGGACAGTTCGGCCCCAGCATTTT

J: TRBJ2-5
size: NA
D: TRBD2
V: TRBV19
CDR3: CASSRRLAVQETQYF
DNA: TGTGCCAGTAGTAGGCGACTAGCGGTACAAGAGACCCAGTACTTC

J: TRBJ1-2
size: NA
D: NA
V: TRBV7-2
CDR3: CASRLTANYGYTF
DNA: TGTGCCAGCAGGCTTACAGCTAACTATGGCTACACCTTC

J: TRBJ2-1
size: NA
D: NA
V: TRBV15
CDR3: CATSRKLESSYNEQFF
DNA: TGTGCCACCAGCAGGAAGCTAGAGAGCTCCTACAATGAGCAGTTCTTC

J: TRBJ2-1
size: NA
D: NA
V: TRBV11-2
CDR3: CASTEGPGAGYEQFF
DNA: TGTGCCAGCACCGAGGGCCCGGGTGCGGGTTATGAGCAGTTCTTC

J: TRBJ1-5
size: NA
D: TRBD1
V: TRBV6-4
CDR3: CASSPTGNQPQHF
DNA: TGTGCCAGCAGCCCGACAGGGAATCAGCCCCAGCATTTT

J: TRBJ1-5
size: NA
D: NA
V: TRBV27
CDR3: CASSSRSRDQPQHF
DNA: TGTGCCAGCAGTTCGAGATCCAGGGATCAGCCCCAGCATTTT

J: TRBJ2-1
size: once
D: TRBD1
V: TRBV2
CDR3: CASSSPGTGLRSYNEQFF
DNA: TGTGCCAGCAGTAGTCCCGGGACAGGGTTGAGATCCTACAATGAGCAGTTCTTC

J: TRBJ2-5
size: once
D: NA
V: TRBV11-3
CDR3: CASSLGSHETQYF
DNA: TGTGCCAGCAGCTTAGGGTCACATGAGACCCAGTACTTC

J: TRBJ1-1
size: once
D: TRBD1
V: TRBV9
CDR3: CASGPGGMNTEAFF
DNA: TGTGCCAGCGGACCAGGGGGGATGAACACTGAAGCTTTCTTT

J: TRBJ1-1
size: NA
D: NA
V: TRBV15
CDR3: CATSREKYRMNTEAFF
DNA: TGTGCCACCAGCAGAGAGAAGTACAGGATGAACACTGAAGCTTTCTTT

J: TRBJ1-1
size: NA
D: NA
V: TRBV4-3
CDR3: CASSQDLRVTEAFF
DNA: TGCGCCAGCAGCCAAGACCTCCGGGTAACTGAAGCTTTCTTT

J: TRBJ2-5
size: NA
D: NA
V: TRBV10-1
CDR3: CASSELGRETQYF
DNA: TGCGCCAGCAGTGAGTTGGGGAGGGAGACCCAGTACTTC

J: TRBJ1-1
size: NA
D: NA
V: TRBV7-9
CDR3: CASSLSDTSSTEAFF
DNA: TGTGCCAGCAGCTTAAGTGACACAAGTTCCACTGAAGCTTTCTTT

J: TRBJ1-3
size: NA
D: TRBD1
V: TRBV28
CDR3: CASSLGQGNTIYF
DNA: TGTGCCAGCAGTTTGGGACAGGGCAACACCATATATTTT

J: TRBJ2-7
size: NA
D: TRBD2
V: TRBV5-4
CDR3: CASSLIVTSGRIYEQYF
DNA: TGTGCCAGCAGCTTGATAGTCACTAGCGGGAGGATTTACGAGCAGTACTTC

J: TRBJ1-4
size: NA
D: NA
V: TRBV29-1
CDR3: CSVMAGDEKLFF
DNA: TGCAGCGTTATGGCAGGGGATGAAAAACTGTTTTTT

J: TRBJ1-1
size: NA
D: TRBD1
V: TRBV4-3
CDR3: CASSARDRGTEAFF
DNA: TGCGCCAGCAGCGCCCGGGACAGGGGCACTGAAGCTTTCTTT

J: TRBJ2-5
size: NA
D: TRBD2
V: TRBV6-5
CDR3: CASSPGLVQETQYF
DNA: TGTGCCAGCAGCCCGGGACTAGTGCAAGAGACCCAGTACTTC

J: TRBJ2-7
size: NA
D: NA
V: TRBV6-2/TRBV6-3
CDR3: CASSPQGRGYEQYF
DNA: TGTGCCAGCAGTCCCCAGGGGAGAGGCTACGAGCAGTACTTC

J: TRBJ1-3
size: NA
D: NA
V: TRBV5-1
CDR3: CASSLTGLAGNTIYF
DNA: TGCGCCAGCAGCTTAACAGGGTTAGCTGGAAACACCATATATTTT

J: TRBJ1-1
size: NA
D: NA
V: TRBV20-1
CDR3: CSAERAEAFF
DNA: TGCAGTGCAGAGAGGGCCGAAGCTTTCTTT

J: TRBJ1-6
size: NA
D: NA
V: TRBV19
CDR3: CASNRGMDNSPLHF
DNA: TGTGCCAGTAATAGGGGGATGGATAATTCACCCCTCCACTTT

J: TRBJ2-7
size: once
D: NA
V: TRBV6-2/TRBV6-3
CDR3: CASSYRFRDTNYEQYF
DNA: TGTGCCAGCAGTTACAGGTTTCGGGACACGAATTACGAGCAGTACTTC

J: TRBJ1-2
size: NA
D: NA
V: TRBV7-9
CDR3: CASRRGGDGYTF
DNA: TGTGCCAGCAGACGAGGCGGTGATGGCTACACCTTC

J: TRBJ1-1
size: NA
D: NA
V: TRBV6-6
CDR3: CASSHGGQDYTEAFF
DNA: TGTGCCAGCAGTCACGGAGGCCAGGACTACACTGAAGCTTTCTTT

J: TRBJ2-7
size: NA
D: TRBD1
V: TRBV27
CDR3: CASSLQTGAYEQYF
DNA: TGTGCCAGCAGTTTGCAGACAGGGGCCTACGAGCAGTACTTC

J: TRBJ2-1
size: NA
D: TRBD2
V: TRBV6-5
CDR3: CASSSSGGPYNEQFF
DNA: TGTGCCAGCAGTTCTAGCGGGGGTCCCTACAATGAGCAGTTCTTC

J: TRBJ2-1
size: NA
D: TRBD2
V: TRBV4-1
CDR3: CASSQRLAGSNEQFF
DNA: TGCGCCAGCAGCCAACGACTAGCGGGGTCCAATGAGCAGTTCTTC

J: TRBJ2-7
size: NA
D: TRBD2
V: TRBV11-3
CDR3: CASSSGLAGTNEQYF
DNA: TGTGCCAGCAGCTCCGGACTAGCGGGGACCAACGAGCAGTACTTC

J: TRBJ2-7
size: once
D: TRBD1
V: TRBV13
CDR3: CASSEGTGSSYEQYF
DNA: TGTGCCAGCAGCGAAGGGACAGGGTCCAGCTACGAGCAGTACTTC

J: TRBJ2-2
size: once
D: NA
V: TRBV11-1
CDR3: CASSVSLGVGTGELFF
DNA: TGTGCCAGCAGCGTCTCGCTAGGCGTTGGCACCGGGGAGCTGTTTTTT

J: TRBJ1-2
size: NA
D: NA
V: TRBV4-2
CDR3: CASSGAGNYGYTF
DNA: TGTGCCAGCAGCGGGGCAGGTAACTATGGCTACACCTTC

J: TRBJ1-6
size: NA
D: TRBD1
V: TRBV19
CDR3: CASSTDRGNNSPLHF
DNA: TGTGCCAGTAGTACCGACAGGGGAAATAATTCACCCCTCCACTTT

J: TRBJ2-7
size: NA
D: NA
V: TRBV28
CDR3: CASSLLPRMGRSSYEQYF
DNA: TGTGCCAGCAGTTTATTGCCTAGGATGGGGCGGAGCTCCTACGAGCAGTACTTC

J: TRBJ1-3
size: NA
D: NA
V: TRBV30
CDR3: CAWSVRRSSGNTIYF
DNA: TGTGCCTGGAGTGTACGTCGGAGCTCTGGAAACACCATATATTTT